The 24 T cell receptor beta chains below were found in one sample sequenced in a study of blood T cell repertoires in COVID-19. Sequenced by immunoSEQ multiplex PCR; TCRdb stores in-frame clones only, minus some. The table shows under 250,000 clones, with approximately 84% occurring only once. Sequenced sample: peripheral blood. Source of these receptors: a man aged 45-60 years with active or convalescent COVID-19.

The chain carries TRBV7-2 and TRBJ2-5; TRBD2 aligns across 8 bases. This CDR3 spans 15 amino acids. With V trimmed by 4 bases and J by 5 bases, 9 bases remained unmatched. Germline V gives CDR1 SGHTA, CDR2 FQGNSA. The CDR3 sequence is CASSSRVAGKETQYF. The CDR3 nucleotides read TGTGCCAGCAGCTCCCGAGTAGCGGGGAAGGAGACCCAGTACTTC.

The J gene is TRBJ2-5, the V gene TRBV6-5, with 7 positions matching TRBD2. This CDR3 has 15 residues. Germline V lookup: CDR1 MNHEY, CDR2 SVGAGI. The V segment lost 5 bases and the J segment 4 bases; nucleotides outside the gene matches: 10. CDR3 bases: TGTGCCAGCAGTACAGCGGGGCCGGGGGGAGAGACCCAGTACTTC. Translated, it gives CASSTAGPGGETQYF.

The table lists this clone with a few counts. The chain has TRBV5-1 and TRBJ1-2, with D tentatively TRBD1 (5 bases). The CDR3 totals 14 residues. Between the trimmed V and J ends, which lost 1 base and 7 bases, there was a span of 14 bases. CDR1 and CDR2 from the germline V gene are SGHRS and YFSETQ. The CDR3 DNA follows: TGCGCCAGCAGCTTGATGGGGCGTGAGTCTGGCTACACCTTC. As protein: CASSLMGRESGYTF.

This clone was counted between two and nine times. The chain has TRBV30 and TRBJ2-7; perhaps TRBD1 as D (6 bases). Germline loops: CDR1 GTSNPN, CDR2 SVGIG (reference sequence). V was shortened by 5 bases and J by 7 bases, with 18 bases between the two germline ends. This CDR3 contains 13 residues. The CDR3 DNA is TGTGCCTGGGAAGGGGGTGTACGTTTAGAGCAGTACTTC. Protein product: CAWEGGVRLEQYF.

The rearrangement links TRBV19 to TRBJ1-6; a possible D gene is TRBD1 (6 bases). This CDR3 contains 16 residues. V was trimmed by 3 bases and J by 3 bases, leaving 12 bases between them. Per the germline V gene, CDR1 is LNHDA and CDR2 is SQIVND (reference sequence). CDR3 protein: CASSISAGVYNSPLHF. The CDR3 DNA is TGTGCCAGTAGTATTTCGGCAGGGGTCTATAATTCACCCCTCCACTTT.

V is TRBV9 and J is TRBJ2-3; 8 bases are shared with TRBD1. This CDR3 comprises 16 residues. The junction had 7 bases not matched to a gene; V was cut back by 3 bases and J by 1 base. Germline V lookup: CDR1 SGDLS, CDR2 YYNGEE. The CDR3 is CASSDQTGDGTDTQYF. The CDR3 region has the DNA TGTGCCAGCAGCGATCAGACAGGGGACGGCACAGATACGCAGTATTTT.

The chain is built from TRBV28 and TRBJ2-7, with a tentative D call TRBD2 (6 bases). The CDR3 is 15 amino acids. Trimming pared 7 bases from V and 2 bases from J, leaving 18 bases between. Germline V gene data show CDR1 as MDHEN and CDR2 as SYDVKM. DNA for the CDR3: TGTGCCAGCATCCGCGGGGCGACGGGGGCCTACGAGCAGTACTTC. This translates into CASIRGATGAYEQYF.

The V call is TRBV6-5, the J call TRBJ1-1, with D unresolved. The CDR3 sequence is 14 residues long. CDR1 MNHEY and CDR2 SVGAGI come from the germline V gene. V shed 0 bases and J shed 1 base, with 6 bases lying between them. CDR3 nucleotide sequence: TGTGCCAGCAGTTACTCTGCGGGGAACACTGAAGCTTTCTTT. It encodes CASSYSAGNTEAFF.

The chain joins TRBV12-3 or TRBV12-4 to TRBJ1-2; D is possibly TRBD1 (6 bases). This CDR3 comprises 12 residues. Trimming stripped 7 bases from V and 7 bases from J, with 13 bases between. CDR3 in DNA: TGTGCCAGCACCTTTAGGGGGGGTGGCTACACCTTC. Amino acid sequence: CASTFRGGGYTF.

This chain uses TRBV7-6 with TRBJ2-6; D is perhaps TRBD1 (5 bases). The V end was cut by 2 bases, the J end by 0 bases, with 8 bases between. The CDR3 covers 16 residues. Looked up from germline, CDR1 is SGHVS and CDR2 is FNYEAQ. The CDR3 nucleotides are TGTGCCAGCAGCTTAAGGGGAACCTCTGGGGCCAACGTCCTGACTTTC. It translates to CASSLRGTSGANVLTF.

This chain joins TRBV7-9 and TRBJ1-2; 7 bases are shared with TRBD1. The CDR3 length is 14 residues. V dropped 1 base and J dropped 4; count of bases not matched to a gene: 3. CDR1 SEHNR and CDR2 FQNEAQ come from the germline V gene (reference sequence). The CDR3 DNA is TGTGCCAGCAGCTTAGGGGGGACAGCCTATGGCTACACCTTC. The encoded protein is CASSLGGTAYGYTF.

The chain is built from TRBV7-9 and TRBJ1-1, with TRBD1 matching 7 bases. CDR1 and CDR2 (germline): SEHNR, FQNEAQ (reference sequence). Germline trimming cut 1 base from V and 4 bases from J; bases unmatched to any gene: 6. The CDR3 spans 15 residues. The CDR3 region has the DNA TGTGCCAGCAGCTTAGACAACAGGGGACCCACTGAAGCTTTCTTT. Protein product: CASSLDNRGPTEAFF.

This clone appeared a few times. J is TRBJ2-7 and V is TRBV7-2; TRBD2 is a possible D gene (7 bases). The CDR3 spans 16 residues. The germline V gene has CDR1 SGHTA and CDR2 FQGNSA. Between the trimmed V and J ends, which lost 4 bases and 5 bases, there was a span of 21 bases. DNA for the CDR3: TGTGCCAGCAGCTCCAGGGGAGGGGGACATCCCAACGAGCAGTACTTC. Translation: CASSSRGGGHPNEQYF.

The rearrangement uses TRBV19 and TRBJ2-7, with TRBD1 as a possible D gene (5 bases). Per germline, CDR1 LNHDA and CDR2 SQIVND (reference sequence). The CDR3 has 13 amino acids. The ends were cut back, 3 bases at V and 3 bases at J, with 9 bases in the middle. DNA for the CDR3: TGTGCCAGTAGTATTGACAGAAACTACGAGCAGTACTTC. Residues: CASSIDRNYEQYF. Combining the CDR3 with reference TRBV19 and TRBJ2-7 gives the whole variable domain DGGITQSPKYLFRKEGQNVTLSCEQNLNHDAMYWYRQDPGQGLRLIYYSQIVNDFQKGDIAEGYSVSREKKESFPLTVTSAQKNPTAFYLCASSIDRNYEQYFGPGTRLTVT.

CDR3 DNA sequence: TGTGCCAGCAGTTCCGGACAGGTGGGCAATCAGCCCCAGCATTTT. This sequence encodes CASSSGQVGNQPQHF. The rearrangement uses TRBV6-5 and TRBJ1-5; 7 bases fit TRBD1. CDR1 is MNHEY and CDR2 is SVGAGI in the germline V gene. Trimming took 4 bases from V and 2 from J; bases not matched to a gene: 5. This CDR3 has 15 amino acids.

This clone occurred once. The genes are TRBV5-6 and TRBJ2-6; maybe TRBD1 (7 bases). Germline V gives CDR1 SGHDT, CDR2 YYEEEE. CDR3 length: 17 amino acids. Deletions cut 4 bases from V and 0 bases from J, with 14 bases between. CDR3 sequence reads: CASSRGRGDSGANVLTF. The CDR3 region has the DNA TGTGCCAGCAGCCGGGGCAGGGGGGACTCTGGGGCCAACGTCCTGACTTTC.

The chain employs TRBV6-5 and TRBJ1-2; no reliable D call. Germline CDR1 and CDR2: MNHEY and SVGAGI. CDR3 length: 13 residues. V was cut by 6 bases and J by 8 bases, with 16 bases left in between. For the CDR3, the DNA is TGTGCCAGCAGCGTCGCAGGCCCGGGGGGCTACACCTTC. Its protein is CASSVAGPGGYTF.

Remarks on this clone: The DNA is omitted, as the CDR3 cannot be located on it reliably, and the CDR3 follows TCRdb's listing. The chain links TRBV2 to TRBJ1-5. The CDR3 extends over 14 residues, inclusive of both ends. CDR1 and CDR2 (germline): SNHLY, FYNNEI. The CDR3 loop is CASILGGGGQPQHF.

The rearrangement joins TRBV27 to TRBJ2-1; possible D gene TRBD2, 6 bases. V lost 6 bases to trimming and J lost 5 bases, with 17 bases between them. This CDR3 has 15 residues. Per germline, CDR1 MNHEY and CDR2 SMNVEV (reference sequence). The CDR3 DNA reads TGTGCCAGCAGGCCTCTGCAGGGAGGTAACAATGAGCAGTTCTTC. Translation: CASRPLQGGNNEQFF.

The chain recombines TRBV6-6 with TRBJ2-1, with D perhaps TRBD2 (5 bases). Germline V gene sequence: CDR1 MNHNY, CDR2 SVGAGI (reference sequence). The germline V and J ends were trimmed by 5 bases and 8 bases, with 10 bases remaining between them. This CDR3 contains 12 residues. The CDR3 loop reads CASSPPRDEQFF. The CDR3 bases are TGTGCCAGCAGTCCTCCGAGGGATGAGCAGTTCTTC.

This chain links TRBV19 with TRBJ1-6, with D possibly being TRBD1 (6 bases). CDR1 and CDR2 from the germline V gene are LNHDA and SQIVND (reference sequence). V was trimmed by 3 bases and J by 8 bases, leaving 17 bases between them. The CDR3 totals 16 residues. The CDR3 coding sequence is TGTGCCAGTAGTATCATTAAACAGGGTGGAGATTCACCCCTCCACTTT. Protein: CASSIIKQGGDSPLHF.

The chain joins TRBV6-5 to TRBJ2-2, with TRBD1 matching 7 bases. Germline values: CDR1 MNHEY, CDR2 SVGAGI. The V gene end was trimmed by 5 bases and the J gene end by 4 bases; junction bases not matched to a gene: 4. This CDR3 has 14 residues. The CDR3 sequence is CASSPRDSTGELFF. CDR3 sequence (DNA): TGTGCCAGCAGTCCCCGGGACAGCACCGGGGAGCTGTTTTTT.

This chain uses TRBV10-1 with TRBJ1-3; possible D gene TRBD1, 5 bases. Per germline, CDR1 WNHNN and CDR2 SYGVQD (reference sequence). Trimming removed 7 bases from V and 3 bases from J, with 13 bases in between. CDR3 length: 14 amino acids. The CDR3 region is CASIRQPNGNTIYF. DNA of the CDR3: TGCGCCAGCATCCGACAGCCTAATGGAAACACCATATATTTT.

There are many counts of this clone. The chain is built from TRBV13 and TRBJ2-2, with D possibly matching TRBD1 (5 bases). V was cut by 0 bases and J by 3 bases, with 8 bases left in between. This CDR3 is 15 amino acids long. Germline V gene data show CDR1 as PRHDT and CDR2 as FYEKMQ (reference sequence). CDR3 residues: CASSLGAGHTGELFF. The CDR3 DNA reads as TGTGCCAGCAGCTTAGGTGCAGGGCACACCGGGGAGCTGTTTTTT. Full variable domain (rest looked up from reference TRBV13 and TRBJ2-2): AAGVIQSPRHLIKEKRETATLKCYPIPRHDTVYWYQQGPGQDPQFLISFYEKMQSDKGSIPDRFSAQQFSDYHSELNMSSLELGDSALYFCASSLGAGHTGELFFGEGSRLTVL.